The 16 T cell receptor beta chains listed next were all sequenced from one sample in a study of CD8 T cells in Susac syndrome. About 0.45 to 1 ug RNA was reverse transcribed with random hexamers. TCRdb itself ran the immunoSEQ multiplex PCR reads through MiXCR, one entry per CDR3 protein. The sample consists of about 94,000 distinct CDR3 sequences, 85% to 95% of them appearing once. The sample was CD4+ T cells from PBMCs. The receptors were gathered from a human donor with Susac syndrome.

This chain links TRBV20-1 with TRBJ1-2; no clear D gene. CDR3 size: 10 residues. V lost 4 bases and J 6 bases, leaving 6 bases between the germline ends. Per the germline V gene, CDR1 is DFQATT and CDR2 is SNEGSKA (reference sequence). CDR3 sequence reads: CSAIVNGYTF. For the CDR3, the DNA is TGCAGTGCTATAGTTAATGGCTACACCTTC.

V is TRBV5-1 and J is TRBJ1-5, with 10 bases fitting TRBD1. The CDR3 sequence is 14 residues long. The germline CDR1 and CDR2 sequences are SGHRS and YFSETQ. Trimming at V came to 2 bases and at J to 9 bases, leaving 5 bases not matched to a gene. The CDR3 DNA sequence: TGCGCCAGCAGCTTCGGGACAGGGGAGCGGCCCCAGCATTTT. Protein product: CASSFGTGERPQHF. The whole variable domain, filled in from reference TRBV5-1 and TRBJ1-5, reads KAGVTQTPRYLIKTRGQQVTLSCSPISGHRSVSWYQQTPGQGLQFLFEYFSETQRNKGNFPGRFSGRQFSNSRSEMNVSTLELGDSALYLCASSFGTGERPQHFGDGTRLSIL.

The CDR3 coding sequence is TGTGCCTGGAGTCTACAGTCAAACCCCGAGCAGTACTTC. Its protein product is CAWSLQSNPEQYF. J is TRBJ2-7 and V is TRBV30; no clear D. Trimming took 2 bases from V and 6 from J, leaving 14 bases between them. Germline loops: CDR1 GTSNPN, CDR2 SVGIG (reference sequence). The CDR3 length is 13 residues.

The chain uses TRBV30 and TRBJ2-3; D might be TRBD1 (5 bases). This CDR3 contains 14 residues. The V gene's germline CDR1 is GTSNPN and CDR2 SVGIG (reference sequence). The ends were cut back, 5 bases at V and 0 bases at J, with 12 bases in the middle. The DNA for the CDR3 is TGTGCCTGGGGGGCGACGGCAAGCACAGATACGCAGTATTTT. Translated, it gives CAWGATASTDTQYF.

The chain is built from TRBV7-6 and TRBJ2-3, with D possibly being TRBD1 (5 bases). The V end was cut by 0 bases, the J end by 2 bases, with 9 bases between. There are 15 residues in the CDR3. Germline-derived CDR1 and CDR2 are SGHVS and FNYEAQ. CDR3 amino acids: CASSLATGFTDTQYF. CDR3 nucleotides: TGTGCCAGCAGCTTAGCTACAGGATTCACAGATACGCAGTATTTT.

The V gene is TRBV25-1, the J gene TRBJ2-5; D is undetermined. V dropped 2 bases and J dropped 1 base, with 5 bases sitting between them. Germline CDR1 MGHDK, CDR2 SYGVNS. The CDR3 totals 13 residues. The CDR3 is CASSEPFQETQYF. CDR3 nucleotide sequence: TGTGCCAGCAGTGAACCGTTCCAAGAGACCCAGTACTTC.

This chain joins TRBV9 and TRBJ1-1; D is undetermined. The CDR3 extends over 14 amino acids. V was cut by 0 bases and J by 0 bases, with 6 bases left in between. The germline V gene has CDR1 SGDLS and CDR2 YYNGEE. For the CDR3, the DNA is TGTGCCAGCAGCGTAGCCGACATGAACACTGAAGCTTTCTTT. Translation: CASSVADMNTEAFF.

J is TRBJ2-2 and V is TRBV4-3, with D perhaps matching TRBD2 (5 bases). This CDR3 has 14 amino acids. The V end lost 1 base, the J end lost 10 bases, and 13 bases lay between the germline ends. The germline V gene has CDR1 LGHNA and CDR2 YSLEER. CDR3 DNA sequence: TGCGCCAGCAGCCAAGCCTTTACGGAGGAGGAGCTGTTTTTT. Its translation: CASSQAFTEEELFF.

This chain joins TRBV20-1 and TRBJ2-2; 9 bases line up with TRBD1. Germline V lookup: CDR1 DFQATT, CDR2 SNEGSKA (reference sequence). The CDR3 length is 16 residues. V was pared by 1 base and J by 6 bases, with 9 bases of the junction left unmatched. The chain's CDR3 is CSARVPGTGYAGELFF. The DNA for the CDR3 is TGCAGTGCTAGAGTTCCCGGGACAGGGTATGCCGGGGAGCTGTTTTTT.

DNA for the CDR3: TGCAGTGCTAGAGACGACAGACGATTCACAGATACGCAGTATTTT. As protein: CSARDDRRFTDTQYF. The chain links TRBV20-1 to TRBJ2-3; TRBD1 is a possible D gene (5 bases). CDR3 length: 15 residues. The germline gives CDR1 DFQATT, CDR2 SNEGSKA (reference sequence). The V end was cut by 0 bases, the J end by 2 bases, with 12 bases between.

The chain couples TRBV20-1 to TRBJ1-1; D may be TRBD1 (5 bases). CDR1 DFQATT and CDR2 SNEGSKA come from the germline V gene (reference sequence). The CDR3 is 14 residues long. V dropped 0 bases and J dropped 8 bases, with 16 bases sitting between them. The CDR3 nucleotides read TGCAGTGCTAGAGAGTCGACCTTGGGGGTCGAAGCTTTCTTT. This gives the protein CSARESTLGVEAFF.

The chain combines TRBV7-9 with TRBJ2-5, with unresolved D. The germline V gene has CDR1 SEHNR and CDR2 FQNEAQ (reference sequence). The V end was cut by 2 bases, the J end by 6 bases, with 7 bases between. This CDR3 is 12 amino acids long. Here the CDR3 reads CASSLLRQTQYF. The CDR3, as DNA: TGTGCCAGCAGCTTACTTAGGCAGACCCAGTACTTC.

The rearrangement joins TRBV11-2 to TRBJ2-1; D gene uncertain. Trimming removed 1 base from V and 2 bases from J, with 3 bases in between. The germline V gene encodes CDR1 SGHAT and CDR2 FQNNGV. The CDR3 is 13 amino acids. In DNA, the CDR3 is TGTGCCAGCAGCTTAGGGGCCTACAATGAGCAGTTCTTC. Its protein product is CASSLGAYNEQFF.

V gene TRBV4-3 combines with J gene TRBJ2-7; 8 bases map to TRBD1. The CDR3 consists of 14 residues. J lost 3 bases, V lost 3 bases, and 4 bases had no gene match. Germline assignment: CDR1 LGHNA and CDR2 YSLEER. CDR3 nucleotide sequence: TGCGCCAGCAGCCAGATACAGGGGGACTACGAGCAGTACTTC. Translation gives CASSQIQGDYEQYF.

V gene TRBV6-1 combines with J gene TRBJ2-1, with D perhaps TRBD2 (5 bases). The CDR3 is 14 amino acids. V was clipped by 5 bases and J by 3 bases, with 11 bases between them. Germline V lookup: CDR1 MNHNS, CDR2 SASEGT. CDR3 loop: CASSPTGDYNEQFF. The CDR3 bases are TGTGCCAGCAGTCCGACCGGGGACTACAATGAGCAGTTCTTC.

The CDR3 loop reads CAVGQGSLGTNEKLFF. The CDR3 DNA is TGTGCCGTAGGTCAGGGCTCCCTAGGAACTAATGAAAAACTGTTTTTT. The chain links TRBV7-8 to TRBJ1-4; tentatively, D is TRBD1 (5 bases). CDR3 size: 16 residues. Germline loops: CDR1 SGHVS, CDR2 FQNEAQ. Between the trimmed V and J ends, which lost 11 bases and 1 base, there was a span of 20 bases.